Listed below are T cell receptor beta chains from one sample, sequenced in a study of cytomegalovirus exposure and HLA in healthy donors. Only in-frame clones appear in the TCRdb table, and some are missing; sequencing was by immunoSEQ multiplex PCR. The repertoire holds 170,000 or so clones, roughly 80% seen once, with 0.65% in the top ten. The sequencing sample was made of PBMCs. Receptors were obtained from a boy younger than 18 in good health and CMV-seronegative. Each CDR3 is given with its conserved first and last residue. D genes are given only for firm matches. Expanded clones get a size class; other rows say once, few or many, or leave the size out.

v_call	d_call	clone_size	j_call	cdr3_nt	cdr3_aa
TRBV4-1	-	-	TRBJ2-4	TGCGCCAGCAGCCGCATTACGAACAGTGGCGGGGCCAAAAACATTCAGTACTTC	CASSRITNSGGAKNIQYF
TRBV7-2	-	-	TRBJ1-2	TGTGCCAGCAGCTTAAGCGTGTCTGGCTATGGCTACACCTTC	CASSLSVSGYGYTF
TRBV6-6	TRBD1	-	TRBJ1-1	TGTGCCAGCAGGGCAACCGGGACAGATGAAGCTTTCTTT	CASRATGTDEAFF
TRBV4-3	TRBD1	-	TRBJ1-6	TGCGCCAGCAGCCAAAGACAGGGGCAATCTTCACCCCTCCACTTT	CASSQRQGQSSPLHF
TRBV5-4	-	-	TRBJ2-7	TGTGCCAGCAGCTCACCATCAAGCCCCTACGAGCAGTACTTC	CASSSPSSPYEQYF
TRBV19	TRBD2	-	TRBJ2-1	TGTGCCAGTAGTACACCGAGCGGGGGGGGCTACAATGAGCAGTTCTTC	CASSTPSGGGYNEQFF
TRBV2	-	-	TRBJ1-2	TGTGCCAGCAGTGGGCTTAAAGACAGTAACTATGGCTACACCTTC	CASSGLKDSNYGYTF
TRBV6-1	-	few	TRBJ2-7	TGTGCCAGCAGTCCGTGGGCGAACCTCGACGAGCAGTACTTC	CASSPWANLDEQYF
TRBV7-3	-	-	TRBJ1-1	TGTGCCAGCAGCCCACAAGTGAACACTGAAGCTTTCTTT	CASSPQVNTEAFF
TRBV29-1	TRBD2	-	TRBJ2-5	TGCAGCGTGGGGACTAGCGGGTGGGCGGAGACCCAGTACTTC	CSVGTSGWAETQYF